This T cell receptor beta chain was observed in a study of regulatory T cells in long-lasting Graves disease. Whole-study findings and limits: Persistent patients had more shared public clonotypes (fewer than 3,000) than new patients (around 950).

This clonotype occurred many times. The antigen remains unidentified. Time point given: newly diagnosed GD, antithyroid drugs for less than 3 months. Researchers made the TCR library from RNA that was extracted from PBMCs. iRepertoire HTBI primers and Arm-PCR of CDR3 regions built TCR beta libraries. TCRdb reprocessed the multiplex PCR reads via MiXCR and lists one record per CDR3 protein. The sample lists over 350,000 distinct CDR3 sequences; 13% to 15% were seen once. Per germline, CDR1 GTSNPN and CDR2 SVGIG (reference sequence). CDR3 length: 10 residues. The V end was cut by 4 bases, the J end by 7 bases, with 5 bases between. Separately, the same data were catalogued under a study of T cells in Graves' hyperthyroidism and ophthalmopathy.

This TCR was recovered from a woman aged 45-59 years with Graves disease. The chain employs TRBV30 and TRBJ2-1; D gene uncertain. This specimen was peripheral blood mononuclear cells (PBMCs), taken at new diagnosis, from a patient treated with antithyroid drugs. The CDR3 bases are TGTGCCTGGATCATTAATGAGCAGTTCTTC. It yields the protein CAWIINEQFF.